This T cell receptor (beta chain) was retrieved from a study of tumor and adjacent non-tumor tissue in lung cancer (dated by TCRdb to the late 2010s). With regard to the full study: The cohort included about eleven adenocarcinoma, a couple of squamous cell carcinoma and 1 small cell lung cancer patients. The roughly 15 patients were aged about 31 to 76 years, included about ten men and 5 women, and had TNM stage I to III disease. Bulk TCRbeta repertoires were compared between lung tumor tissue and matched distant non-tumor lung tissue obtained from more than 12 lung cancer patients. Sequencing generated a total of 125,075,908 productive TCRbeta reads, averaging around 4.2 million reads per sample. For each patient, one tumor sample and one normal lung sample were taken, giving under 35 paired specimens that underwent TCRbeta CDR3 sequencing. Broader findings and caveats from the paper: The top 100 clones accounted for a significantly larger cumulative portion of the repertoire in normal lung than in tumor tissue. Because peripheral blood was not sequenced, blood TCRbeta repertoires in the lung cancer patients of the study were not examined. Neither the sequencing platform nor unique molecular identifiers are named or mentioned anywhere in the methods. TCR diversity was significantly higher in younger patients, and greater tumor TCR diversity was associated with shorter overall survival and shorter disease-free survival. TCR diversity (inverse Simpson) was significantly higher in tumor than in normal lung tissue (about 400 vs 180, P = 0.0075, Mann-Whitney U test). The cohort had only around 14 patients, and the authors noted that larger samples and more detailed clinical data are needed.

This clonotype was counted at least ten times. Its antigen is currently not known. At one end the junction does not follow the germline gene, possibly because of a read error. The library came from multiplex PCR. Reads for this sample came from an Illumina HiSeq 2500. TCRbeta libraries were constructed through three rounds of nested PCR with primers (Table S4) according to protocols modified from ARM-PCR. PCR products of 200-500 bp were gel-excised and purified with the QIAquick gel extraction kit before sequencing. On the authors' methods: Reads were cleaned using Trimmomatic, were merged into complete CDR3 sequences using FLASH, and were assigned to V(D)J germline segments using MiTCR. VDJtools was used to compute clonal diversity as the inverse Simpson's index. Productive reads were defined as in-frame sequences without a premature stop codon. The public reads were run again by TCRdb, first through fastp at Q25 and then through MiXCR, and only productive beta chains were kept. For every CDR3 protein sequence, its rows merge into one entry that carries the most common genes and DNA. It is TCRdb's table, rather than the study itself, that gives the V and J calls and clone size. The sample contains some 120,000 distinct CDR3 sequences, over 65% of them found a single time. The ten largest clonotypes hold around 13% of the sample.

RNA was isolated from bulk, unsorted tissue, and RNA quality was assessed with a NanoDrop ND-1000 and an Agilent 2100. The donors were newly diagnosed lung cancer patients admitted for thoracic surgery in China from August to November 2014 who had not received prior chemotherapy. The study excluded patients who had received radiotherapy or chemotherapy before or who had another cancer at the same time. Pieces of surgical tissue measuring roughly 1-2.2 cm3 were kept in RNAlater solution and held at -80 degrees C until needed. The CDR3 contains 12 residues, cysteine and phenylalanine counted. Only the CDR3 portion is preserved as DNA: 36 bases, with reading frame beginning at the first base. Via the germline V gene (reference sequence), CDR1 is DFQATT and CDR2 SNEGSKA.

The source of this sequence is a man aged 30 to 39 with non-small cell lung cancer. Sequencing was done on a sample of lung tumor tissue. Recombination connected TRBV20-1 to TRBJ1-4; TRBD1 matches 10 bases in the middle. In nucleotides, the sequence is TGCAGTGCTAGGGGACAGGGGAGGAGTCCGCGATTT. Its protein product is CSARGQGRSPRF.